This TCR beta chain was identified in a study of cytomegalovirus exposure and HLA in healthy donors. The study ran its PCR with 60 Vbeta and 13 Jbeta primers. Clones were read by immunoSEQ multiplex PCR, and TCRdb kept only the in-frame ones, dropping some. The sample shows roughly 200,000 clones, more than 60% of them seen only once. There are 15 residues in the CDR3. V shed 1 base and J shed 6 bases, with 13 bases lying between them. CDR1 is LNHNV, CDR2 YYDKDF, per germline (reference sequence). V gene TRBV15 combines with J gene TRBJ2-1; D is possibly TRBD1 (6 bases). This sequence was found in a woman aged 60-75 years in good health and CMV-seropositive. Sequenced sample: PBMCs. The CDR3 nucleotides are TGTGCCACCAGCAGAGCACAGGGCTCCCCCAATGAGCAGTTCTTC. This translates into CATSRAQGSPNEQFF.